This is a list of T cell receptor beta chains from one sample in a study of T cell responses to AZD1222 COVID-19 vaccine. Measured with immunoSEQ multiplex PCR; TCRdb has only the in-frame clones, and not every one. This sample has about 130,000 clones, with about nine tenths found just once. The specimen was peripheral blood, collected 28 days after the second AZD1222 dose. These TCRs come from an adult who received the AZD1222 COVID-19 vaccine. The CDR3 runs from the conserved cysteine through the conserved F or W. Fields, in order: clone size, J gene, V gene, D gene, CDR3 DNA, CDR3 protein. The D gene is left open where the match is weak. Part of the rows lack a size; the others show once, few, many or a class for expanded clones.

clone_size: -; j_call: TRBJ1-1; v_call: TRBV6-5; d_call: -; cdr3_nt: TGTGCCAGCAGTCTTATGGGTGGCACTGAAGCTTTCTTT; cdr3_aa: CASSLMGGTEAFF
clone_size: -; j_call: TRBJ2-3; v_call: TRBV3-1/TRBV3-2; d_call: -; cdr3_nt: TGTGCCAGCAGCCGCCGGGACTCCACAGATACGCAGTATTTT; cdr3_aa: CASSRRDSTDTQYF
clone_size: -; j_call: TRBJ2-7; v_call: TRBV7-2; d_call: -; cdr3_nt: TGTGCCAGCAGCCGAGAAACTTCCTACGAGCAGTACTTC; cdr3_aa: CASSRETSYEQYF
clone_size: -; j_call: TRBJ2-1; v_call: TRBV5-1; d_call: TRBD2; cdr3_nt: TGCGCCAGCAGCGGGGGAGCGGGACTCACCCTCTACAATGAGCAGTTCTTC; cdr3_aa: CASSGGAGLTLYNEQFF
clone_size: -; j_call: TRBJ1-1; v_call: TRBV5-1; d_call: -; cdr3_nt: TGCGCCAGCAGCTTGGAGGGGGAAAGGGGCGCTGAAGCTTTCTTT; cdr3_aa: CASSLEGERGAEAFF
clone_size: -; j_call: TRBJ1-3; v_call: TRBV6-5; d_call: TRBD1; cdr3_nt: TGTGCCAGCAGCGGACAGGCACGAAACACCATATATTTT; cdr3_aa: CASSGQARNTIYF
clone_size: once; j_call: TRBJ2-2; v_call: TRBV5-6; d_call: -; cdr3_nt: TGTGCCAGCAGCTTGATTAAAGGGGCGAACACCGGGGAGCTGTTTTTT; cdr3_aa: CASSLIKGANTGELFF
clone_size: -; j_call: TRBJ1-2; v_call: TRBV18; d_call: TRBD1; cdr3_nt: TGTGCCAGCTCACCACCTTTGTCGGGACAGCTTAACTATGGCTACACCTTC; cdr3_aa: CASSPPLSGQLNYGYTF
clone_size: -; j_call: TRBJ1-1; v_call: TRBV19; d_call: -; cdr3_nt: TGTGCCAGTAGCCTCGACACCTCCACTGAAGCTTTCTTT; cdr3_aa: CASSLDTSTEAFF
clone_size: -; j_call: TRBJ1-1; v_call: TRBV15; d_call: -; cdr3_nt: TGTGCCACCAGCAGAGATTGGGGGGAGGAAGCTTTCTTT; cdr3_aa: CATSRDWGEEAFF
clone_size: -; j_call: TRBJ2-1; v_call: TRBV3-1/TRBV3-2; d_call: -; cdr3_nt: TGTGCCAGCAGCCAAGGAAGCGGCCTAGGGAGGAATGAGCAGTTCTTC; cdr3_aa: CASSQGSGLGRNEQFF
clone_size: -; j_call: TRBJ1-2; v_call: TRBV2; d_call: -; cdr3_nt: TGTGCCGCCCGGGACGGGGCTAACTATGGCTACACCTTC; cdr3_aa: CAARDGANYGYTF
clone_size: -; j_call: TRBJ2-1; v_call: TRBV7-8; d_call: TRBD2; cdr3_nt: TGTGCCAGCAGCTTACGGGAGGGCTTGGGGGAGCAGTTCTTC; cdr3_aa: CASSLREGLGEQFF
clone_size: -; j_call: TRBJ2-1; v_call: TRBV28; d_call: TRBD2; cdr3_nt: TGTGCCAGCAGTCGGGGCGGGAGGTCCTACAATGAGCAGTTCTTC; cdr3_aa: CASSRGGRSYNEQFF
clone_size: -; j_call: TRBJ1-3; v_call: TRBV6-2/TRBV6-3; d_call: -; cdr3_nt: TGTGCCAGCAGCGGACAGACGAACTCTGGAAACACCATATATTTT; cdr3_aa: CASSGQTNSGNTIYF
clone_size: -; j_call: TRBJ2-7; v_call: TRBV5-1; d_call: -; cdr3_nt: TGCGCCAGCAGCTTCAACAGAAACTACGAGCAGTACTTC; cdr3_aa: CASSFNRNYEQYF
clone_size: once; j_call: TRBJ1-4; v_call: TRBV11-2; d_call: -; cdr3_nt: TGTGCCAGCAGCTTAAGGGGCCCAACTAATGAAAAACTGTTTTTT; cdr3_aa: CASSLRGPTNEKLFF
clone_size: once; j_call: TRBJ1-1; v_call: TRBV6-5; d_call: -; cdr3_nt: TGTGCCAGCAGTTATCACAGGAACACTGAAGCTTTCTTT; cdr3_aa: CASSYHRNTEAFF
clone_size: -; j_call: TRBJ1-1; v_call: TRBV19; d_call: -; cdr3_nt: TGTGCCAGTAGTATACCGCAGGGCGCCCCAAACCATATAATGAACACTGAAGCTTTCTTT; cdr3_aa: CASSIPQGAPNHIMNTEAFF
clone_size: -; j_call: TRBJ1-2; v_call: TRBV12-5; d_call: -; cdr3_nt: TGTGCTAGTGGTCCCCCAGGCTACACCTTC; cdr3_aa: CASGPPGYTF
clone_size: few; j_call: TRBJ1-2; v_call: TRBV30; d_call: -; cdr3_nt: TGTGCCTGGAGTGTGGAAGCTAACTATGGCTACACCTTC; cdr3_aa: CAWSVEANYGYTF
clone_size: -; j_call: TRBJ2-3; v_call: TRBV20-1; d_call: TRBD1; cdr3_nt: TGCAGTGCTAGTGGGACAGGGGGACACACAGATACGCAGTATTTT; cdr3_aa: CSASGTGGHTDTQYF
clone_size: -; j_call: TRBJ1-5; v_call: TRBV18; d_call: -; cdr3_nt: TGTGCCAGCTCACCTCGTCAGGGCAATCAGCCCCAGCATTTT; cdr3_aa: CASSPRQGNQPQHF
clone_size: once; j_call: TRBJ2-5; v_call: TRBV7-2; d_call: TRBD1; cdr3_nt: TGTGCCAGCAGCTTAGACGGACAGGGTCCAGAGACCCAGTACTTC; cdr3_aa: CASSLDGQGPETQYF
clone_size: -; j_call: TRBJ1-1; v_call: TRBV6-6; d_call: TRBD1; cdr3_nt: TGTGCCAGCAATGGACAGGGAATGGCTGAAGCTTTCTTT; cdr3_aa: CASNGQGMAEAFF
clone_size: -; j_call: TRBJ2-1; v_call: TRBV10-3; d_call: TRBD1; cdr3_nt: TGTGCCATCAGTGCCTCCGGGACAGGGGCCTACAATGAGCAGTTCTTC; cdr3_aa: CAISASGTGAYNEQFF
clone_size: -; j_call: TRBJ1-5; v_call: TRBV27; d_call: -; cdr3_nt: TGTGCCACCCGACGGGCCGGCCGTAATCAGCCCCAGCATTTT; cdr3_aa: CATRRAGRNQPQHF
clone_size: -; j_call: TRBJ2-1; v_call: TRBV15; d_call: -; cdr3_nt: TGTGCCACCAGCAGAGATCTCGCGGAGCAGTTCTTC; cdr3_aa: CATSRDLAEQFF
clone_size: -; j_call: TRBJ2-1; v_call: TRBV19; d_call: TRBD2; cdr3_nt: TGTGCCAGTACCACTAGCGGGTTCAGCTCCTACAATGAGCAGTTCTTC; cdr3_aa: CASTTSGFSSYNEQFF
clone_size: -; j_call: TRBJ1-2; v_call: TRBV3-1/TRBV3-2; d_call: -; cdr3_nt: TGTGCCAGCAGCCAAGCCGAGACAGTTGAGACCTTC; cdr3_aa: CASSQAETVETF
clone_size: -; j_call: TRBJ1-6; v_call: TRBV10-3; d_call: TRBD1; cdr3_nt: TGTGCCATCAGCCTTGGACAGGATAATTCACCCCTCCACTTT; cdr3_aa: CAISLGQDNSPLHF
clone_size: once; j_call: TRBJ1-1; v_call: TRBV18; d_call: TRBD1; cdr3_nt: TGTGCCAGCTCACCACCGGGGACAGTGAACACTGAAGCTTTCTTT; cdr3_aa: CASSPPGTVNTEAFF
clone_size: -; j_call: TRBJ1-3; v_call: TRBV7-9; d_call: -; cdr3_nt: TGTGCCAGCAGCAATCCTCTGACGGGAAACACCATATATTTT; cdr3_aa: CASSNPLTGNTIYF
clone_size: -; j_call: TRBJ1-2; v_call: TRBV19; d_call: TRBD1; cdr3_nt: TGTGCCAGTAGGGGACAGGGGGCGACTGGCTACACCTTC; cdr3_aa: CASRGQGATGYTF
clone_size: -; j_call: TRBJ1-2; v_call: TRBV9; d_call: -; cdr3_nt: TGTGCCAGCAGCATCTACAGGGATGGCTACACCTTC; cdr3_aa: CASSIYRDGYTF
clone_size: -; j_call: TRBJ1-2; v_call: TRBV6-5; d_call: TRBD1; cdr3_nt: TGTGCCAGCAGGCCACAGGGGGACTCAGGCTACACCTTC; cdr3_aa: CASRPQGDSGYTF
clone_size: -; j_call: TRBJ2-2; v_call: TRBV3-1/TRBV3-2; d_call: -; cdr3_nt: TGTGCCAGCAGCCAAGATTCCAACAAGAACACCGGGGAGCTGTTTTTT; cdr3_aa: CASSQDSNKNTGELFF
clone_size: -; j_call: TRBJ2-1; v_call: TRBV5-4; d_call: -; cdr3_nt: TGTGCCAGCAGCCCGGAGGGTAGGTCGAGCTCCTACAATGAGCAGTTCTTC; cdr3_aa: CASSPEGRSSSYNEQFF
clone_size: -; j_call: TRBJ1-2; v_call: TRBV12-3/TRBV12-4; d_call: -; cdr3_nt: TGTGCCAGCAGTAACAGGGCCAGCTATGGCTACACCTTC; cdr3_aa: CASSNRASYGYTF
clone_size: -; j_call: TRBJ2-5; v_call: TRBV11-3; d_call: TRBD2; cdr3_nt: TGTGCCAGCAGCTTGGACCCGGGACTAGCGGGAGGTTCAGAGACCCAGTACTTC; cdr3_aa: CASSLDPGLAGGSETQYF
clone_size: -; j_call: TRBJ1-2; v_call: TRBV3-1/TRBV3-2; d_call: -; cdr3_nt: TGTGCCAGCAGCCGGGGGGGCACGGCTGGCTACACCTTC; cdr3_aa: CASSRGGTAGYTF
clone_size: -; j_call: TRBJ2-3; v_call: TRBV28; d_call: TRBD1; cdr3_nt: TGTGCCAGCAGAATTACAGGGGGGTACACGCAGTATTTT; cdr3_aa: CASRITGGYTQYF
clone_size: -; j_call: TRBJ1-2; v_call: TRBV7-3; d_call: -; cdr3_nt: TGTGCCAGCAGCTCGTCTCCGGACGGGGGCTATGGCTACACCTTC; cdr3_aa: CASSSSPDGGYGYTF
clone_size: -; j_call: TRBJ2-1; v_call: TRBV2; d_call: -; cdr3_nt: TGTGCCAGCAATTGGTGGCAAAACCTGATCAATGAGCAGTTCTTC; cdr3_aa: CASNWWQNLINEQFF
clone_size: -; j_call: TRBJ1-5; v_call: TRBV7-9; d_call: -; cdr3_nt: TGTGCCAGCAGCTTAGCGCGAGATCAGCCCCAGCATTTT; cdr3_aa: CASSLARDQPQHF
clone_size: -; j_call: TRBJ2-1; v_call: TRBV30; d_call: -; cdr3_nt: TGTGCCTGGATAGGCCAGGGGATCGGTGAGCAGTTCTTC; cdr3_aa: CAWIGQGIGEQFF
clone_size: -; j_call: TRBJ1-5; v_call: TRBV6-5; d_call: -; cdr3_nt: TGTGCCAGCAGTCCCCGCCTCCCTGGACAGCCCCAGCATTTT; cdr3_aa: CASSPRLPGQPQHF
clone_size: -; j_call: TRBJ1-4; v_call: TRBV10-3; d_call: TRBD1; cdr3_nt: TGTGCCAGTCGGACAGGAGAGGAAAAACTGTTTTTT; cdr3_aa: CASRTGEEKLFF
clone_size: few; j_call: TRBJ2-5; v_call: TRBV5-4; d_call: TRBD1; cdr3_nt: TGTGCCAGCAGTACAACAGGGGTCCCCGGGGAGACCCAGTACTTC; cdr3_aa: CASSTTGVPGETQYF
clone_size: -; j_call: TRBJ1-4; v_call: TRBV7-8; d_call: TRBD1; cdr3_nt: TGTGCCAGCAGCGGACGGACAGGGAGGGGGACTAATGAAAAACTGTTTTTT; cdr3_aa: CASSGRTGRGTNEKLFF
clone_size: -; j_call: TRBJ1-4; v_call: TRBV18; d_call: -; cdr3_nt: TGTGCCAGCTCACCCCAGCGGACTAATGAAAAACTGTTTTTT; cdr3_aa: CASSPQRTNEKLFF
clone_size: -; j_call: TRBJ1-2; v_call: TRBV1; d_call: -; cdr3_nt: TGCACCAGCAGCCAAGTAGGACAGGGCTATGGCTACACCTTC; cdr3_aa: CTSSQVGQGYGYTF